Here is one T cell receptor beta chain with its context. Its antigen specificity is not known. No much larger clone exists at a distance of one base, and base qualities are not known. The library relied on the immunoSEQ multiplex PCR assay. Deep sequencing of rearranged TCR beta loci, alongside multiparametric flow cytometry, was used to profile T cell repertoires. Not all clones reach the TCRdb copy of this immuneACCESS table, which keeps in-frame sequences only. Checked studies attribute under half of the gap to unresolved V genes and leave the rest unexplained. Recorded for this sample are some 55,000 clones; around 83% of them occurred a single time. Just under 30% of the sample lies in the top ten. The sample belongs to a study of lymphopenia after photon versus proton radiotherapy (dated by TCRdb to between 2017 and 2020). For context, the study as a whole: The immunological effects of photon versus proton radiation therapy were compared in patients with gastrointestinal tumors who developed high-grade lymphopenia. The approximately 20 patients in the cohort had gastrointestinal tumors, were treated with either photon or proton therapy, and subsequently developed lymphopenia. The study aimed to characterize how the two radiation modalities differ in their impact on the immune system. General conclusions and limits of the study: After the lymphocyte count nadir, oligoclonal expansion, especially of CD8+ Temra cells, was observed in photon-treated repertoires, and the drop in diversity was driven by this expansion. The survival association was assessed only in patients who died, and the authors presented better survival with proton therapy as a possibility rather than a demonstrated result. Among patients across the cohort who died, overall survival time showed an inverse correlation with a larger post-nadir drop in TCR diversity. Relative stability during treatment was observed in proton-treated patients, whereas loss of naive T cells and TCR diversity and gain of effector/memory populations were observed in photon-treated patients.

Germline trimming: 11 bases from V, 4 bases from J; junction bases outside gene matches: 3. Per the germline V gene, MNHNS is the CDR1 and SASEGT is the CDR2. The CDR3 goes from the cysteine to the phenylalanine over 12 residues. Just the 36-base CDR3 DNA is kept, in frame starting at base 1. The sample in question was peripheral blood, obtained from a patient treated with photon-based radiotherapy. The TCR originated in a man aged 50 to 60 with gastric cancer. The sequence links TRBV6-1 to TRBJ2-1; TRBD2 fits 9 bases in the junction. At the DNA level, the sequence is TGTGCCGGCGGGAGGGAATACAATGAGCAGTTCTTC. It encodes CAGGREYNEQFF.